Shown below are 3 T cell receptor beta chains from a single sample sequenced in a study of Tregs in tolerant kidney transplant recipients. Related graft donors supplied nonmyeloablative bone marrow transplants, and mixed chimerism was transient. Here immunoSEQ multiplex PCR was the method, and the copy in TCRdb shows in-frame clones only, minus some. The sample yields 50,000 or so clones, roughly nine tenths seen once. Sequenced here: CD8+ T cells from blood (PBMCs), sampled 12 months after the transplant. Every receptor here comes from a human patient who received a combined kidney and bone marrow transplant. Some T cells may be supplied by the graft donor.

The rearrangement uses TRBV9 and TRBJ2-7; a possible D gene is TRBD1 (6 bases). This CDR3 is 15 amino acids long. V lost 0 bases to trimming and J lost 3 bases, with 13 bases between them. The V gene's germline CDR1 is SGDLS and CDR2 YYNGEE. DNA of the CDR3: TGTGCCAGCAGCGTAGACCCAGGGGCGAACTACGAGCAGTACTTC. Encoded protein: CASSVDPGANYEQYF.

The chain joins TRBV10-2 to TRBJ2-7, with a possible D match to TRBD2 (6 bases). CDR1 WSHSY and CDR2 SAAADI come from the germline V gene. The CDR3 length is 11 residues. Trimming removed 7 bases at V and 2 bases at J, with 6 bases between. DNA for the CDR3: TGCGCCAGCACGGGGGCCTACGAGCAGTACTTC. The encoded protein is CASTGAYEQYF.

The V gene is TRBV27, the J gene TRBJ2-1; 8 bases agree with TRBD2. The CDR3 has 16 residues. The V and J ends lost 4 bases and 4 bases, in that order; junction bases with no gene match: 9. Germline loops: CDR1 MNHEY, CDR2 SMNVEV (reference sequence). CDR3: CASSYPGGPRYNEQFF. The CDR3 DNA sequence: TGTGCCAGCAGTTACCCGGGAGGGCCCCGTTACAATGAGCAGTTCTTC.